One sample yielded the 10 T cell receptor beta chains listed below, sequenced in a study of T-cell memory formation after mild COVID-19. In TCRdb, the 5' RACE reads were re-called with MiXCR into one record per CDR3 protein. The table records approximately 150,000 distinct CDR3 sequences, roughly 14% of them present only once. Sequencing used PBMCs or a T cell subset sorted from them (not recorded which). The receptors stem from an adult woman who had mild COVID-19 (a few samples of this study predate the infection). Cell type and time point are not known.

This clonotype was seen only a few times. J is TRBJ2-5 and V is TRBV18; D call uncertain. V was pared by 0 bases and J by 3 bases, with 11 bases between. This CDR3 comprises 15 residues. In germline, CDR1 is KGHSH, CDR2 LQKENI. The CDR3 spells CASSPPHAWKETQYF. In DNA, the CDR3 is TGTGCCAGCTCACCACCGCACGCGTGGAAAGAGACCCAGTACTTC.

V usage is TRBV10-3 and J usage is TRBJ1-1; D ambiguous. V was cut by 0 bases and J by 0 bases, with 8 bases left in between. The CDR3 covers 15 residues. In germline, CDR1 is ENHRY, CDR2 SYGVKD. DNA of the CDR3: TGTGCCATCAGTGAGTCGATGTTAGTGAACACTGAAGCTTTCTTT. This gives the protein CAISESMLVNTEAFF.

There are many counts of this clonotype. The rearrangement joins TRBV4-1 to TRBJ1-1; D is perhaps TRBD1 (6 bases). The CDR3 consists of 14 residues. CDR1 is MGHRA and CDR2 is YSYEKL in the germline V gene. V lost 5 bases to trimming and J lost 5 bases, with 15 bases between them. The CDR3 DNA sequence: TGCGCCAGCAGCTCCAGGGGCGTGGGGACTGAAGCTTTCTTT. Its protein is CASSSRGVGTEAFF.

The CDR3 loop reads CASSPGTSGRAGKYF. The CDR3 DNA reads as TGTGCCAGCAGCCCCGGGACTAGCGGGCGGGCCGGAAAGTACTTC. V gene TRBV7-2 combines with J gene TRBJ2-7, with 12 positions matching TRBD2. CDR1 SGHTA and CDR2 FQGNSA come from the germline V gene. J lost 11 bases, V lost 5 bases, and 13 bases had no gene match. The CDR3 is 15 amino acids.

This clonotype was recorded at least ten times. This chain uses TRBV24-1 with TRBJ2-1, with TRBD2 matching 8 bases. After removal of 7 bases from V and 6 bases from J, the junction contained 10 bases not matched to a gene. The V gene's germline CDR1 is KGHDR and CDR2 SFDVKD. The CDR3 totals 15 residues. The CDR3 coding sequence is TGTGCCACCAGCACCGGGGGGGAGCCAACCAATGAGCAGTTCTTC. Residues: CATSTGGEPTNEQFF.

This clonotype has only a few counts. V usage is TRBV5-6 and J usage is TRBJ1-5, with a possible D match to TRBD1 (6 bases). V lost 1 base to trimming and J lost 0 bases, with 17 bases between them. This CDR3 comprises 18 residues. Germline-derived CDR1 and CDR2 are SGHDT and YYEEEE. CDR3 coding DNA: TGTGCCAGCAGCTTGATGGGGGCACACGGGGATAGCAATCAGCCCCAGCATTTT. Translated, it gives CASSLMGAHGDSNQPQHF.

The genes are TRBV12-3 or TRBV12-4 and TRBJ2-2; a weak D match, TRBD2 (6 bases). This CDR3 spans 16 amino acids. Trimming took 5 bases from V and 1 from J, leaving 14 bases between them. Here the CDR3 DNA reads TGTGCCAGCAGTCTCCGGGGCGGGGAGAACACCGGGGAGCTGTTTTTT. Translated: CASSLRGGENTGELFF.

This clonotype came up a few times. This chain joins TRBV7-3 and TRBJ2-1, with D unclear. Between the trimmed V and J ends, which lost 3 bases and 6 bases, there was a span of 12 bases. CDR3 size: 14 residues. The V gene's germline CDR1 is SGHTA and CDR2 FQGTGA. CDR3 loop: CASSFFGNGNEQFF. CDR3 nucleotide sequence: TGTGCCAGCAGCTTTTTCGGAAACGGCAATGAGCAGTTCTTC. Combining the CDR3 with reference TRBV7-3 and TRBJ2-1 gives the whole variable domain GAGVSQTPSNKVTEKGKYVELRCDPISGHTALYWYRQSLGQGPEFLIYFQGTGAADDSGLPNDRFFAVRPEGSVSTLKIQRTERGDSAVYLCASSFFGNGNEQFFGPGTRLTVL.

V usage is TRBV12-3 or TRBV12-4 and J usage is TRBJ2-3, with 10 bases that match TRBD1. V trimming: 5 bases; J trimming: 0 bases; junction bases outside the gene matches: 14. CDR3 length equals 19 residues. The CDR3 bases are TGTGCCAGCAGTCTCCTTTCGGGACAGGGGCCGATAAGCACAGATACGCAGTATTTT. This encodes CASSLLSGQGPISTDTQYF.

This sequence joins TRBV12-3 or TRBV12-4 and TRBJ2-1; D gene ambiguous. CDR3 length: 12 residues. V lost 7 bases, J lost 3 bases, and 7 bases lay in between. The CDR3 loop is CASTGNYNEQFF. In nucleotides, the CDR3 is TGTGCCAGCACAGGTAACTACAATGAGCAGTTCTTC.